The T cell receptor beta chain under discussion was sequenced for a study of metastatic and nonmetastatic thyroid tumors. Study information: The study looked at repertoires side by side in blood and in tumor or nodule tissue from malignant and benign thyroid patients.

General study findings and limits: It was reportedly found that TCR beta diversity was significantly higher in malignant thyroid tumors than in benign nodules, a difference seen in both blood and tumor samples.

Methods used by the authors: It was from CDR3 differences across clinicopathological groups that a distant-metastasis classifier for papillary thyroid cancer was built. Using MiXCR, TCRdb reanalyzed the PCR reads. None of the V and J calls come from the authors' own analysis; TCRdb made them. The data hold about 92,000 clones, with just under 15% observed a single time. In its sample, this clone was seen a few times. The antigen is not known. Possible read error: a much larger clone is one base away. Not a single patient had been given any form of treatment at any point before undergoing thyroid surgery. Trimming at V came to 10 bases and at J to 3 bases, leaving 16 bases not matched to a gene. Per germline, CDR1 ENHRY and CDR2 SYGVKD. The CDR3 is 16 amino acids.

The sequence derives from a female donor with papillary thyroid cancer or a benign thyroid nodule (not recorded which). Some clones in this sample may be carry-over from other donors' samples. The chain has TRBV10-3 and TRBJ2-7; 9 bases fit TRBD1. What was sequenced was blood. The CDR3 loop is CASMDRDRDKIYEQYF. For the CDR3, the DNA is TGTGCCAGCATGGACAGGGACAGGGATAAGATCTACGAGCAGTACTTC.